These T cell receptor beta chains were read from a single sample in a study of human T cells and chemical hapten exposure. A single record per CDR3 protein comes from TCRdb applying MiXCR to the RACE reads. The sample holds approximately 77,000 distinct CDR3 sequences, roughly 15% seen once. The starting material was whole blood, obtained in connection with sensitization to the hapten diphenylcyclopropenone (DPC). Receptors originate from a woman aged 45-60 years with alopecia areata. Some clones in this sample may be carry-over from other donors' samples. The CDR3 runs from the conserved cysteine through the conserved F or W. A D gene is named only where the DNA matches it firmly. A row's size may be missing; if present it is once, few, many or a size class.

v_gene	j_gene	abundance	d_gene	CDR3aa	CDR3nt
TRBV9	TRBJ2-5	many	TRBD2	CASSARLAGGWETQYF	TGTGCCAGCAGCGCCAGACTAGCGGGAGGATGGGAGACCCAGTACTTC
TRBV29-1	TRBJ2-2	few	TRBD1	CSVSGGLNTGELFF	TGCAGCGTTTCAGGGGGCCTGAACACCGGGGAGCTGTTTTTT
TRBV21-1	TRBJ1-1	many	NA	CASSKVGAFF	TGTGCCAGCAGCAAGGTTGGCGCTTTCTTT
TRBV6-6	TRBJ2-4	many	NA	CASSTVGDIQYF	TGTGCCAGCAGTACAGTGGGGGACATTCAGTACTTC
TRBV6-5	TRBJ2-1	few	TRBD2	CASSYSSGRIHRNEQFF	TGTGCCAGCAGTTATTCTAGCGGGAGAATACACAGAAATGAGCAGTTCTTC
TRBV9	TRBJ1-4	few	NA	CASSVTATNEKLFF	TGTGCCAGCAGCGTAACAGCAACTAATGAAAAACTGTTTTTT
TRBV11-3	TRBJ2-3	NA	TRBD1	CASSPGQGVSTDTQYF	TGTGCCAGCAGCCCCGGACAGGGGGTAAGCACAGATACGCAGTATTTT
TRBV29-1	TRBJ1-1	few	TRBD1	CSVVTGGGTEAFF	TGCAGCGTTGTCACAGGGGGCGGAACTGAAGCTTTCTTT
TRBV7-2	TRBJ2-5	many	NA	CASSLGLTETQYF	TGTGCCAGCAGCTTAGGACTAACAGAGACCCAGTACTTC
TRBV19	TRBJ2-7	few	TRBD2	CASSNAGGPYEQYF	TGTGCCAGTAGTAATGCGGGAGGCCCCTACGAGCAGTACTTC
TRBV6-6	TRBJ2-5	NA	NA	CASSYSTLETQYF	TGTGCCAGCAGTTACTCGACGTTAGAGACCCAGTACTTC
TRBV27	TRBJ2-7	few	TRBD2	CASNKREALHEQYF	TGTGCCAGCAACAAGCGGGAAGCCCTCCACGAGCAGTACTTC
TRBV5-5	TRBJ2-3	NA	NA	CASSRGMADTQYF	TGTGCCAGCAGCCGCGGCATGGCAGATACGCAGTATTTT
TRBV11-1	TRBJ2-6	few	NA	CASSSEKIGANVLTF	TGTGCCAGCAGCTCAGAAAAAATTGGGGCCAACGTCCTGACTTTC
TRBV4-3	TRBJ2-2	NA	NA	CASSQLGSSGGELFF	TGCGCCAGCAGCCAACTCGGGTCGAGCGGCGGGGAGCTGTTTTTT
TRBV20-1	TRBJ2-7	few	TRBD2	CSAWTSGSSYEQYF	TGCAGTGCTTGGACTAGCGGAAGCTCCTACGAGCAGTACTTC
TRBV28	TRBJ2-7	NA	TRBD2	CASSSYPHSGSYEQYF	TGTGCCAGCAGTTCCTACCCCCACAGCGGGAGTTACGAGCAGTACTTC
TRBV6-1	TRBJ1-1	many	NA	CASSGSGEDTEAFF	TGTGCCAGCAGTGGATCAGGGGAAGACACTGAAGCTTTCTTT
TRBV2	TRBJ2-4	NA	NA	CASRKQGIAKNIQYF	TGTGCCAGCAGGAAACAGGGAATAGCCAAAAACATTCAGTACTTC
TRBV3-1	TRBJ1-5	many	TRBD1	CASSTGTVSNQPQHF	TGTGCCAGCAGCACAGGGACAGTTAGCAATCAGCCCCAGCATTTT
TRBV12-3/TRBV12-4	TRBJ1-1	NA	TRBD1	CASRRQGTNTEAFF	TGTGCCAGCAGGAGACAGGGGACGAACACTGAAGCTTTCTTT
TRBV28	TRBJ1-6	few	NA	CASRQPDNSPLHF	TGTGCCAGCAGACAGCCAGATAATTCACCCCTCCACTTT
TRBV7-2	TRBJ1-5	few	NA	CASSLRSSRGNQPQHF	TGTGCCAGCAGCTTAAGGTCCTCGAGGGGCAATCAGCCCCAGCATTTT
TRBV28	TRBJ1-2	NA	TRBD1	CASRPGQDGYTF	TGTGCCAGCAGACCAGGACAGGACGGCTACACCTTC
TRBV12-3/TRBV12-4	TRBJ2-7	few	NA	CASSLFGGPYEQYF	TGTGCCAGCAGTTTATTCGGGGGGCCCTACGAGCAGTACTTC
TRBV5-8	TRBJ1-1	few	TRBD1	CASSTGQGMNTEAFF	TGTGCCAGCAGCACGGGACAGGGCATGAACACTGAAGCTTTCTTT
TRBV29-1	TRBJ1-1	NA	NA	CSVAGGGTEAFF	TGCAGCGTTGCGGGGGGAGGTACTGAAGCTTTCTTT
TRBV20-1	TRBJ1-1	few	NA	CSAIGGVGTEAFF	TGCAGTGCTATAGGTGGTGTGGGGACTGAAGCTTTCTTT